Listed here are 20 T cell receptor beta chains from one sample, sequenced in a study of Graves' ophthalmopathy and Graves' hyperthyroidism. The authors amplified TCR beta CDR3 regions, and they did so from RNA transcripts for repertoire sequencing. First-round RT-PCR used HTBI primers; second-round multiplex PCR followed. One entry per CDR3 protein, called by TCRdb with MiXCR from the multiplex PCR reads. This sample has just over 600,000 distinct CDR3 sequences, with about a fifth found just once. Material: peripheral blood. These receptors all stem from a young woman with stable Graves' hyperthyroidism. Some clones in this sample may be carry-over from other donors' samples.

This clonotype was seen repeatedly, ten times or more. The chain carries TRBV2 and TRBJ1-2, with D hard to call. CDR3 length: 13 residues. V was cut by 5 bases and J by 1 base, with 8 bases left in between. Germline V gene lookup returns CDR1 SNHLY and CDR2 FYNNEI. CDR3 amino acids: CASSPDNNYGYTF. CDR3 DNA sequence: TGTGCCAGCAGTCCTGACAATAACTATGGCTACACCTTC.

This clonotype was counted at least ten times. V gene TRBV5-1 combines with J gene TRBJ2-4; 10 bases are a match to TRBD1. Trimming removed 2 bases from V and 5 bases from J; junction bases left unmatched: 7. In germline, CDR1 is SGHRS, CDR2 YFSETQ. The CDR3 runs 16 residues. The CDR3 DNA is TGCGCCAGCAGCTTATCCGGGACAGGGGTCCAAAACATTCAGTACTTC. It translates to CASSLSGTGVQNIQYF.

This clonotype was picked up many times. The rearrangement uses TRBV29-1 and TRBJ1-1, with D possibly matching TRBD1 (5 bases). Germline V gives CDR1 SQVTM, CDR2 ANQGSEA. This CDR3 comprises 13 residues. Trimming pared 2 bases from V and 4 bases from J, leaving 11 bases between. The CDR3 spells CSVEQGVGTEAFF. CDR3 nucleotides: TGCAGCGTTGAACAGGGTGTTGGCACTGAAGCTTTCTTT.

This clonotype was recorded many times. At one boundary the junction diverges from the germline segment, which might be a read error. The J gene is TRBJ1-2, the V gene TRBV20-1; D remains unclear. Germline CDR1 DFQATT, CDR2 SNEGSKA (reference sequence). The CDR3 spans 14 residues. CDR3 amino acids: CSARWPNANYGYTF. The CDR3 bases are TGCAGCGCTAGGTGGCCGAACGCTAACTATGGCTACACCTTC.

The CDR3 DNA is TGTGCCAGCAGTTACCCCTCCCACCCGGGGATCCAGCCCCAGCATTTT. Translated, it gives CASSYPSHPGIQPQHF. V is TRBV6-5 and J is TRBJ1-5; D is unclear. The V end lost 2 bases, the J end lost 7 bases, and 18 bases lay between the germline ends. The CDR3 covers 16 residues. Germline loops: CDR1 MNHEY, CDR2 SVGAGI.

This clonotype was counted many times. Since a much larger clone is just one base distant, this may be a read error. This chain links TRBV12-3 or TRBV12-4 with TRBJ1-5, with unresolved D. The CDR3 consists of 14 residues. V was pared by 6 bases and J by 7 bases, with 16 bases between. The CDR3 loop reads CASSWTSVGQPQHF. The CDR3 DNA reads TGTGCCAGCAGCTGGACGAGCGTAGGACAGCCCCAGCATTTT.

This clonotype was counted a few times. The chain is built from TRBV5-6 and TRBJ1-1, with D uncertain. Germline CDR1 SGHDT, CDR2 YYEEEE. The CDR3 runs 15 residues. Trimming pared 0 bases from V and 6 bases from J, leaving 15 bases between. CDR3 sequence: CASSLDDTFTAEAFF. The CDR3 region has the DNA TGTGCCAGCAGCTTGGACGATACGTTTACCGCTGAAGCTTTCTTT.

The chain combines TRBV18 with TRBJ1-1; no clear D gene. V lost 1 base and J lost 3, with 12 bases in between. The CDR3 covers 15 residues. Germline CDR1 and CDR2: KGHSH and LQKENI. DNA for the CDR3: TGTGCCAGCTCACCACTTTCAGCCTCGGACACTGAAGCTTTCTTT. Amino acid sequence: CASSPLSASDTEAFF.

In this sample, this clonotype turned up many times. The V and J genes are TRBV27 and TRBJ1-2, with 9 bases aligning to TRBD1. The V gene's germline CDR1 is MNHEY and CDR2 SMNVEV (reference sequence). The CDR3 length is 16 residues. J gave up 0 bases and V 2 bases, and 4 bases lay outside the gene matches. The CDR3 here is CASSLPGTGTNYGYTF. The CDR3 DNA reads TGTGCCAGCAGTTTACCCGGGACAGGGACTAACTATGGCTACACCTTC.

This clonotype was seen many times. The V call is TRBV5-1, the J call TRBJ2-7; D is perhaps TRBD2 (6 bases). Germline values: CDR1 SGHRS, CDR2 YFSETQ. Trimming removed 7 bases at V and 5 bases at J, with 19 bases between. The CDR3 has 14 amino acids. The CDR3 DNA sequence: TGCGCCAGCCTCCGGGGCCCGTCGGGGGACGAGCAGTACTTC. Translated: CASLRGPSGDEQYF.

This clonotype was recorded at least ten times. As DNA, the CDR3 is TGTGCCAGCAGCTTTTACAGGGGCACTGAAGCTTTCTTT. Amino acid sequence: CASSFYRGTEAFF. The chain uses TRBV11-2 and TRBJ1-1, with 7 bases lining up with TRBD1. Germline CDR1 SGHAT, CDR2 FQNNGV. The CDR3 contains 13 residues. J was trimmed by 4 bases and V by 3 bases; bases with no gene match: 2. Looking up the rest from reference TRBV11-2 and TRBJ1-1 gives the full variable domain: EAGVAQSPRYKIIEKRQSVAFWCNPISGHATLYWYQQILGQGPKLLIQFQNNGVVDDSQLPKDRFSAERLKGVDSTLKIQPAKLEDSAVYLCASSFYRGTEAFFGQGTRLTVV.

This clonotype was observed many times. The chain is built from TRBV27 and TRBJ1-5; no firm D call. The ends were cut back, 2 bases at V and 6 bases at J, with 11 bases in the middle. CDR1 is MNHEY and CDR2 is SMNVEV in the germline V gene (reference sequence). This CDR3 comprises 14 residues. CDR3 in amino acids: CASSLKFRVQPQHF. Written as DNA, the CDR3 is TGTGCCAGCAGTTTAAAGTTTAGGGTTCAGCCCCAGCATTTT.

This clonotype was found many times. The chain has TRBV28 and TRBJ2-7; tentatively, D is TRBD2 (6 bases). Germline V CDR1 and CDR2: MDHEN, SYDVKM. This CDR3 has 14 residues. The germline V and J ends were trimmed by 6 bases and 4 bases, with 16 bases remaining between them. The CDR3 sequence is CASRVFAGPYEQYF. The CDR3 DNA sequence: TGTGCCAGCAGGGTGTTTGCGGGACCGTACGAGCAGTACTTC.

This clonotype has a count of ten or more. The CDR3 coding sequence is TGTGCCAGCACTAACTCCGGACAGGGCAATGGCTACACCTTC. As protein: CASTNSGQGNGYTF. The V gene is TRBV6-5, the J gene TRBJ1-2, with TRBD1 matching over 8 bases. Germline V gene lookup returns CDR1 MNHEY and CDR2 SVGAGI. The junction had 10 bases not matched to a gene; V was cut back by 7 bases and J by 6 bases. The length of the CDR3 is 14 residues.

Worth noting for this clonotype: Given a much more abundant clone one base away, this may be a read error. The V and J genes are TRBV6-5 and TRBJ1-6, with a weak D call TRBD1 (5 bases). The CDR3 totals 15 residues. Germline assignment: CDR1 MNHEY and CDR2 SVGAGI. CDR3 residues: CASSYSAGNNSHLHF. The CDR3 DNA follows: TGTGCCAGCAGTTACTCGGCAGGGAATAATTCACACCTCCACTTT.

This clonotype was picked up a small number of times. The chain is built from TRBV4-2 and TRBJ2-3; 8 bases line up with TRBD2. V trimming: 1 base; J trimming: 0 bases; junction bases outside the gene matches: 3. CDR1 and CDR2 from the germline V gene are LGHNA and YNFKEQ. The CDR3 is made up of 16 amino acids. CDR3 bases: TGTGCCAGCAGCCAAGTCCCGGGGGGGAGCACAGATACGCAGTATTTT. Its protein product is CASSQVPGGSTDTQYF.

Ten or more counts support this clonotype. V usage is TRBV20-1 and J usage is TRBJ2-7; no clear D gene. Looked up from germline, CDR1 is DFQATT and CDR2 is SNEGSKA (reference sequence). The CDR3 spans 13 residues. CDR3 bases: TGCAGCTCCACCCGGGTGTGGAACTACGAGCAGTACTTC. Its translation is CSSTRVWNYEQYF.

This clonotype turned up a few times. V and J are TRBV6-1 and TRBJ2-7; a weak D match, TRBD1 (6 bases). Germline values: CDR1 MNHNS, CDR2 SASEGT. The CDR3 has 15 amino acids. Trimming pared 4 bases from V and 0 bases from J, leaving 13 bases between. The CDR3: CASSVRDNLSYEQYF. The CDR3 region has the DNA TGTGCCAGCAGTGTCAGGGACAATCTCTCCTACGAGCAGTACTTC.

This clonotype was observed at least ten times. The gene calls are TRBV4-1 and TRBJ2-5; D unclear. This CDR3 comprises 13 residues. Germline CDR1 and CDR2: MGHRA and YSYEKL. V shed 1 base and J shed 4 bases, with 7 bases lying between them. The CDR3 loop is CASSQAPLETQYF. CDR3 DNA: TGCGCCAGCAGCCAAGCCCCCCTAGAGACCCAGTACTTC.

The chain has TRBV19 and TRBJ1-5; unclear D gene. There are 15 residues in the CDR3. Deletions cut 0 bases from V and 5 bases from J, with 11 bases between. From germline, CDR1 is LNHDA and CDR2 SQIVND (reference sequence). The CDR3 is CASSIDYGVDQPQHF. CDR3 DNA: TGTGCCAGTAGTATAGATTATGGGGTCGATCAGCCCCAGCATTTT.